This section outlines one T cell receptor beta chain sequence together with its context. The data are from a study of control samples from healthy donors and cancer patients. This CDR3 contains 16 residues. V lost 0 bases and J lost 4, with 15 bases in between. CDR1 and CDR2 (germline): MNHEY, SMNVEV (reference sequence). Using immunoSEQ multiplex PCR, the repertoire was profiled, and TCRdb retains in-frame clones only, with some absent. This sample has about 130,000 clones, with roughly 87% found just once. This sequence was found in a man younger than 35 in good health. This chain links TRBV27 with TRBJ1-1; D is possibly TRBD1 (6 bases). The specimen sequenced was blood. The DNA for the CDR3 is TGTGCCAGCAGTTTATCCACCCTTACAGGGCCCACTGAAGCTTTCTTT. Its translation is CASSLSTLTGPTEAFF.